Below, 26 T cell receptor beta chains from the same sample are listed, as sequenced in a study of blood T cell repertoires in COVID-19. Method: immunoSEQ multiplex PCR; TCRdb's copy keeps in-frame clones and lacks some. The data hold around 390,000 clones, with around nine tenths observed a single time. The material sequenced was PBMCs or T cells enriched from blood (not recorded which). The receptor set was obtained from a woman between 50 and 59 years old who had recovered from COVID-19.

This clone was picked up one time. V is TRBV7-8 and J is TRBJ2-1, with 10 positions matching TRBD1. V was pared by 5 bases and J by 2 bases, with 3 bases of the junction left unmatched. Germline CDR1 and CDR2: SGHVS and FQNEAQ. This CDR3 is built from 15 residues. The CDR3 coding sequence is TGTGCCAGCAGCGGGGGACAGGGGACCTACAATGAGCAGTTCTTC. Protein: CASSGGQGTYNEQFF.

The chain recombines TRBV27 with TRBJ1-1; 10 bases map to TRBD1. The CDR3 runs 19 residues. The ends lost 2 bases at V and 1 base at J; junction bases unmatched: 13. Germline values: CDR1 MNHEY, CDR2 SMNVEV (reference sequence). The CDR3 DNA reads as TGTGCCAGCAGTTTAAGAAGACAGGGGGCTTTCAGATCGAACACTGAAGCTTTCTTT. Encoded protein: CASSLRRQGAFRSNTEAFF.

The V call is TRBV3-1 (or the pseudogene TRBV3-2), the J call TRBJ2-3, with D perhaps matching TRBD2 (6 bases). This CDR3 is built from 16 residues. In germline, CDR1 is LGHDT, CDR2 YNNKEL (reference sequence). Trimming shortened V by 4 bases and J by 3 bases, and 17 bases separated the two germline ends. The CDR3 DNA sequence: TGTGCCAGCAGCCTAAGGGTGACCGGGACTACAGATACGCAGTATTTT. It yields the protein CASSLRVTGTTDTQYF.

Of note for this clone: Other DNA sequences from this sample encode an identical CDR3 as well. The J gene is TRBJ1-1, the V gene TRBV5-1, with unresolved D. V was shortened by 0 bases and J by 4 bases, with 10 bases between the two germline ends. This CDR3 region has 14 residues. Germline V CDR1 and CDR2: SGHRS, YFSETQ. CDR3 DNA: TGCGCCAGCAGCTTGGCGGGGTTGGCCACTGAAGCTTTCTTT. Its translation: CASSLAGLATEAFF.

CDR3 sequence reads: CASSPRTGRGNTIYF. The CDR3 DNA is TGTGCCAGCAGCCCCCGGACAGGGAGAGGAAACACCATATATTTT. The rearrangement joins TRBV6-6 to TRBJ1-3; 8 nucleotides match TRBD1. The CDR3 is 15 amino acids. Germline CDR1 is MNHNY and CDR2 is SVGAGI (reference sequence). Germline trimming cut 6 bases from V and 4 bases from J; bases unmatched to any gene: 8.

V usage is TRBV6-5 and J usage is TRBJ2-7; D perhaps matches TRBD2 (5 bases). The CDR3 length is 12 residues. Germline CDR1 is MNHEY and CDR2 is SVGAGI. The CDR3 DNA follows: TGTGCTAGACTTGACGGGGCCTACGAGCAGTACTTC. This sequence encodes CARLDGAYEQYF.

The CDR3 bases are TGTGCCATCGGAATGACAGGGGTCGGTCCCGACAATTCACCCCTCCACTTT. Translating it yields CAIGMTGVGPDNSPLHF. V and J are TRBV28 and TRBJ1-6, with 8 nucleotides matching TRBD1. The J segment lost 7 bases and the V segment lost 10 bases, leaving 18 bases of the junction unmatched. Germline values: CDR1 MDHEN, CDR2 SYDVKM. The CDR3 spans 17 residues.

V gene TRBV11-1 combines with J gene TRBJ2-5; 11 bases align to TRBD2. The V and J ends lost 3 bases and 7 bases, in that order; junction bases with no gene match: 4. The CDR3 contains 14 residues. Germline assignment: CDR1 SGHAT and CDR2 FQDESV (reference sequence). CDR3 protein: CASSLTSGAGTQYF. The DNA of the CDR3 is TGTGCCAGCAGCTTGACTAGCGGGGCTGGGACCCAGTACTTC.

The rearrangement uses TRBV7-3 and TRBJ2-3; 8 positions agree with TRBD2. In germline, CDR1 is SGHTA, CDR2 FQGTGA. This CDR3 spans 16 amino acids. The V segment lost 0 bases and the J segment 2 bases; nucleotides outside the gene matches: 4. CDR3 protein: CASSLTWRGDTDTQYF. The CDR3 coding sequence is TGTGCCAGCAGCTTAACGTGGCGGGGGGACACAGATACGCAGTATTTT.

The chain recombines TRBV6-2 or TRBV6-3 with TRBJ2-7; possible D gene TRBD1, 7 bases. Germline V CDR1 and CDR2: MNHEY, SVGEGT. The V gene lost 5 bases and the J gene lost 0 bases, with 14 bases spanning the gap. The CDR3 loop spans 15 amino acids. The DNA for the CDR3 is TGTGCCAGCAGTAGCCGCGGGACAGTCTCCTACGAGCAGTACTTC. It yields the protein CASSSRGTVSYEQYF.

A single count supports this clone. The V call is TRBV19, the J call TRBJ1-1, with 7 bases fitting TRBD1. Trimming removed 0 bases from V and 1 base from J; junction bases left unmatched: 5. Germline-derived CDR1 and CDR2 are LNHDA and SQIVND (reference sequence). The CDR3 runs to 16 residues. CDR3 nucleotides: TGTGCCAGTAGTATAGAATCGGGACAGACGAACACTGAAGCTTTCTTT. Protein product: CASSIESGQTNTEAFF.

The gene calls are TRBV7-6 and TRBJ1-5, with 8 positions matching TRBD1. With 1 base clipped from V and 7 bases from J, the junction kept 6 bases outside the gene matches. Germline CDR1 and CDR2: SGHVS and FNYEAQ. The length of the CDR3 is 15 residues. The CDR3 region has the DNA TGTGCCAGCAGCTTAGAAGGACAGGGTCACCAGCCCCAGCATTTT. The encoded protein is CASSLEGQGHQPQHF.

This rearrangement joins TRBV5-1 to TRBJ2-7; D is possibly TRBD2 (6 bases). Deletions cut 5 bases from V and 3 bases from J, with 18 bases between. Germline loops: CDR1 SGHRS, CDR2 YFSETQ. This CDR3 is built from 15 residues. This CDR3 reads CASRVVVSGNYEQYF. The CDR3 DNA reads TGCGCCAGCAGGGTGGTAGTTAGCGGTAACTACGAGCAGTACTTC.

In its sample, this clone was seen a few times. V is TRBV7-9 and J is TRBJ1-1, with D perhaps matching TRBD1 (6 bases). Trimming shortened V by 5 bases and J by 2 bases, and 18 bases separated the two germline ends. Per the germline V gene, CDR1 is SEHNR and CDR2 is FQNEAQ (reference sequence). The CDR3 length is 16 residues. CDR3 amino acids: CASSHQGSAPNTEAFF. For the CDR3, the DNA is TGTGCCAGCAGCCACCAGGGGTCAGCACCCAACACTGAAGCTTTCTTT.

This clone has only one observation. The rearrangement links TRBV18 to TRBJ2-7, with D perhaps matching TRBD1 (6 bases). V was pared by 5 bases and J by 12 bases, with 20 bases between. Germline-derived CDR1 and CDR2 are KGHSH and LQKENI. This CDR3 is built from 13 residues. Here the CDR3 DNA reads TGTGCCAGCTCAACAGAATGGGACACAACCCGGTACTTC. Its protein is CASSTEWDTTRYF.

J is TRBJ2-5 and V is TRBV5-8, with 9 positions matching TRBD1. The CDR3 totals 15 residues. The germline gives CDR1 SGHTS, CDR2 YDEGEE. After removal of 9 bases from V and 6 bases from J, the junction contained 15 bases not matched to a gene. Written as DNA, the CDR3 is TGTGCCATCTCGGACCAGACAGGGGGTGGGAAGACCCAGTACTTC. Encoded protein: CAISDQTGGGKTQYF.

The chain has TRBV28 and TRBJ1-2; 8 nucleotides align to TRBD1. The CDR3 covers 18 residues. V shed 6 bases and J 3 bases; nucleotides not matched to a gene: 18. Germline CDR1 reads MDHEN; CDR2 reads SYDVKM. CDR3 DNA: TGTGCCAGCAGGGCCTCTCAGGGGGCTACCGAAGACCACTATGGCTACACCTTC. Translating gives CASRASQGATEDHYGYTF.

A word on this clone: The identical CDR3 is also encoded by other nucleotide sequences in the sample. V is TRBV27 and J is TRBJ1-6; tentatively, D is TRBD1 (5 bases). The V and J ends lost 2 bases and 7 bases respectively, with 12 bases between them. Per germline, CDR1 MNHEY and CDR2 SMNVEV (reference sequence). The CDR3 loop spans 15 amino acids. This CDR3 is CASSLGGARNSPLHF. CDR3 bases: TGTGCCAGCAGTTTAGGAGGGGCGCGAAATTCACCCCTCCACTTT.

The CDR3 DNA sequence: TGTGCCAGCAGCTGGGGGACTAGAGGCACAGATACGCAGTATTTT. Its translation is CASSWGTRGTDTQYF. The chain carries TRBV7-6 and TRBJ2-3; 8 nucleotides match TRBD2. Germline V CDR1 and CDR2: SGHVS, FNYEAQ. V lost 4 bases and J lost 1; bases outside the gene matches: 4. This CDR3 has 15 amino acids.

The chain is built from TRBV2 and TRBJ2-7, with D possibly being TRBD1 (5 bases). The CDR3 has 14 amino acids. The V end was cut by 7 bases, the J end by 5 bases, with 18 bases between. Germline V gene lookup returns CDR1 SNHLY and CDR2 FYNNEI. The CDR3 region has the DNA TGTGCCAGCATATCAGGATCCAGGGTCCACGAGCAGTACTTC. Translated, it gives CASISGSRVHEQYF.

The chain links TRBV7-2 to TRBJ2-1; D is possibly TRBD2 (5 bases). Germline V gene sequence: CDR1 SGHTA, CDR2 FQGNSA. The CDR3 has 16 residues. Trimming pared 3 bases from V and 4 bases from J, leaving 16 bases between. The CDR3 DNA reads TGTGCCAGCAGCTTCTACTGGCTGGACTCGTACAATGAGCAGTTCTTC. Translating gives CASSFYWLDSYNEQFF.

The rearrangement joins TRBV7-9 to TRBJ2-1, with TRBD1 identical over 8 bases. Germline CDR1 SEHNR, CDR2 FQNEAQ (reference sequence). Germline trimming cut 5 bases from V and 4 bases from J; bases unmatched to any gene: 13. The CDR3 is 17 amino acids. The CDR3: CASSKDRANPGYNEQFF. The CDR3, as DNA: TGTGCCAGCAGCAAGGACAGGGCGAACCCGGGATACAATGAGCAGTTCTTC.

This rearrangement joins TRBV7-2 to TRBJ2-1; possibly TRBD1 for D (5 bases). From germline, CDR1 is SGHTA and CDR2 FQGNSA. The CDR3 sequence is 18 residues long. V lost 1 base to trimming and J lost 2 bases, with 18 bases between them. The CDR3 reads CASSLEGVTPSPYNEQFF. In DNA form, the CDR3 reads TGTGCCAGCAGCTTAGAAGGGGTCACCCCAAGCCCCTACAATGAGCAGTTCTTC.

J is TRBJ2-1 and V is TRBV24-1; 8 nucleotides match TRBD1. V dropped 6 bases and J dropped 8; count of bases not matched to a gene: 14. Per the germline V gene, CDR1 is KGHDR and CDR2 is SFDVKD. This CDR3 region has 16 residues. The CDR3 region is CATSSTQGVGSYEQFF. CDR3 DNA sequence: TGTGCCACCAGTAGTACACAGGGGGTTGGTTCTTATGAGCAGTTCTTC.

CDR3 DNA sequence: TGCAGCGTAGCTAGAATTGGGGAGCAGTACTTC. Protein product: CSVARIGEQYF. This sequence joins TRBV29-1 and TRBJ2-7; no firm D call. The CDR3 consists of 11 residues. CDR1 is SQVTM and CDR2 is ANQGSEA in the germline V gene. V was clipped by 6 bases and J by 7 bases, with 13 bases between them.

This sequence joins TRBV7-2 and TRBJ2-4; a possible D gene is TRBD1 (6 bases). The germline V and J ends were trimmed by 5 bases and 0 bases, with 14 bases remaining between them. Germline V CDR1 and CDR2: SGHTA, FQGNSA. The CDR3 is 16 residues long. CDR3 region: CASSLHRDPAKNIQYF. The CDR3, as DNA: TGTGCCAGCAGCCTCCACAGGGATCCAGCCAAAAACATTCAGTACTTC.